This entry concerns a single T cell receptor beta chain. The data were obtained in a study of cytomegalovirus exposure and HLA in healthy donors. A multiplex PCR was run with 60 Vbeta primers and 13 Jbeta primers. Profiling relied on immunoSEQ multiplex PCR, and the TCRdb table lists in-frame clones only, not all of them. The data show more than 95,000 clones, and the top ten clones hold 2.5% to 3%. Sequencing used PBMCs. This TCR derives from a man between 25 and 39 years old in good health and CMV-seronegative.

The DNA of the CDR3 is TGTGCCACCAGCAAACAGGGAAAACCCACAGATACGCAGTATTTT. As protein: CATSKQGKPTDTQYF. The chain couples TRBV15 to TRBJ2-3, with D maybe TRBD1 (6 bases). The V gene lost 4 bases and the J gene lost 2 bases, with 13 bases spanning the gap. There are 15 residues in the CDR3. Germline loops: CDR1 LNHNV, CDR2 YYDKDF (reference sequence).